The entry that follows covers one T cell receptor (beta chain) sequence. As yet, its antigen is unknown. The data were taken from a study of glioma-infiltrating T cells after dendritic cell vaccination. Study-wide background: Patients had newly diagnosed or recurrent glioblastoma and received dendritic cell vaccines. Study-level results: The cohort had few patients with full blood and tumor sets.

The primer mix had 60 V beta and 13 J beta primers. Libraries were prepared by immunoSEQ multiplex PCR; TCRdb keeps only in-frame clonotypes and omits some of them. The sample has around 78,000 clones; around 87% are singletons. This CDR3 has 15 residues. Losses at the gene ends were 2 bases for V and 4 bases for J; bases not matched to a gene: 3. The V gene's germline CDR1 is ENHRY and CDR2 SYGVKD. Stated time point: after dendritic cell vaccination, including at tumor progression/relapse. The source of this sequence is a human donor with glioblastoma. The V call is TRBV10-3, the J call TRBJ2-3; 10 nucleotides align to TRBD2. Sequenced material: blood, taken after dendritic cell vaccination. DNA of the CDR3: TGTGCCATCAGTGAGCTAGCGGGAGTTTCAGATACGCAGTATTTT. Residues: CAISELAGVSDTQYF.